The 9 T cell receptor beta chains reported below all come from one sample, sequenced in a study of patients and donors after allogeneic stem cell transplantation. TCRdb recomputed calls from the RT-PCR reads with MiXCR, one row per CDR3 protein. The table lists about a million distinct CDR3 sequences, 18% of them singletons. Sequenced: blood, either unsorted or a sorted T cell fraction (not recorded which). The receptors stem from a human donor who was either an allogeneic HSCT recipient or a stem cell or donor lymphocyte infusion donor (not recorded which). It is not recorded whose cells these are; they may come from a transplant donor.

This clonotype was found a few times. V is TRBV6-5 and J is TRBJ1-1, with D maybe TRBD1 (5 bases). The CDR3 totals 12 residues. Per the germline V gene, CDR1 is MNHEY and CDR2 is SVGAGI. Trimming shortened V by 5 bases and J by 6 bases, and 10 bases separated the two germline ends. The CDR3 sequence: CASSRGSSEAFF. CDR3 nucleotides: TGTGCCAGCAGTCGGGGGTCCTCTGAAGCTTTCTTT.

This clonotype was seen a handful of times. The rearrangement links TRBV20-1 to TRBJ2-7; 8 bases are shared with TRBD2. The germline V gene has CDR1 DFQATT and CDR2 SNEGSKA (reference sequence). V shed 4 bases, J shed 0 bases, and the junction held 5 bases outside the gene matches. The CDR3 consists of 14 residues. The CDR3: CSATKRGSSYEQYF. The CDR3 nucleotides are TGCAGTGCTACTAAGCGGGGGAGCTCCTACGAGCAGTACTTC.

This clonotype was counted between two and nine times. The chain recombines TRBV5-1 with TRBJ2-7, with no clear D. V shed 0 bases and J shed 11 bases, with 9 bases lying between them. The CDR3 spans 11 residues. Looked up from germline, CDR1 is SGHRS and CDR2 is YFSETQ. The CDR3 nucleotides are TGCGCCAGCAGCTTGGGTGTTGACGAGTACTTC. Protein sequence: CASSLGVDEYF. Supplemented by reference TRBV5-1 and TRBJ2-7, the full variable domain reads KAGVTQTPRYLIKTRGQQVTLSCSPISGHRSVSWYQQTPGQGLQFLFEYFSETQRNKGNFPGRFSGRQFSNSRSEMNVSTLELGDSALYLCASSLGVDEYFGPGTRLTVT.

This clonotype has more than one count but fewer than ten. The J gene is TRBJ1-6, the V gene TRBV12-3 or TRBV12-4; 11 bases are shared with TRBD1. The CDR3 covers 15 residues. V gave up 4 bases and J gave up 9 bases; unmatched junction bases: 5. Here the CDR3 reads CASSSAGQGVSPLHF. Written as DNA, the CDR3 is TGTGCCAGCAGTTCAGCGGGACAGGGGGTTTCACCCCTCCACTTT.

This sequence joins TRBV5-1 and TRBJ1-1; D is possibly TRBD1 (6 bases). From germline, CDR1 is SGHRS and CDR2 YFSETQ. The CDR3 is 16 amino acids. Trimming took 4 bases from V and 5 from J, leaving 21 bases between them. The CDR3 reads CASSPPVGQGKTEAFF. CDR3 nucleotides: TGCGCCAGCAGCCCCCCCGTCGGGCAGGGGAAGACTGAAGCTTTCTTT.

The chain combines TRBV29-1 with TRBJ2-7; no clear D gene. The CDR3 is 13 amino acids. Germline V CDR1 and CDR2: SQVTM, ANQGSEA. V lost 5 bases to trimming and J lost 1 base, with 12 bases between them. In DNA, the CDR3 is TGCAGCGTTTTGTCGCTCCCATCCTACGAGCAGTACTTC. Its protein product is CSVLSLPSYEQYF.

This rearrangement joins TRBV6-1 to TRBJ1-5, with D tentatively TRBD1 (5 bases). Germline V gives CDR1 MNHNS, CDR2 SASEGT. CDR3 length: 17 residues. V lost 6 bases and J lost 0, with 18 bases in between. The CDR3, as DNA: TGTGCCAGCAGCTCCCAGGGAGGGGAATATAGCAATCAGCCCCAGCATTTT. It is translated as CASSSQGGEYSNQPQHF.

The chain is built from TRBV6-1 and TRBJ1-5; D ambiguous. CDR1 and CDR2 from the germline V gene are MNHNS and SASEGT. The length of the CDR3 is 14 residues. Trimming removed 5 bases from V and 0 bases from J, with 8 bases in between. CDR3 residues: CASSRWNSNQPQHF. The CDR3 DNA reads as TGTGCCAGCAGTCGCTGGAATAGCAATCAGCCCCAGCATTTT.

There are a few counts of this clonotype. The rearrangement links TRBV7-8 to TRBJ2-5; TRBD1 might be the D (5 bases). The CDR3 sequence is 14 residues long. V was cut by 1 base and J by 1 base, with 7 bases left in between. CDR1 is SGHVS, CDR2 FQNEAQ, per germline. The CDR3 reads CASSLVRVQETQYF. The CDR3 DNA follows: TGTGCCAGCAGCTTAGTCAGGGTCCAAGAGACCCAGTACTTC.